This record covers a single T cell receptor beta chain. The antigen is not known. Germline-derived CDR1 and CDR2 are KGHSH and LQKENI. V was trimmed by 4 bases and J by 0 bases, leaving 12 bases between them. This CDR3 region has 16 residues. This entry is derived from a study of CD8 T cells in ankylosing spondylitis. Study-level findings and limits: In peripheral blood, disease-linked CD8+ clones occurred at relatively low frequencies. Significantly higher representation of disease-linked clones was reported for matched ankylosing spondylitis synovial fluid. Ankylosing spondylitis blood appeared to carry a characteristic TCR beta motif of 7 or 8 highly homologous variants.

TCR beta libraries were made by quantitative 5'-RACE with molecular barcodes. TCRdb passed the 5' RACE reads through MiXCR, listing each CDR3 protein once. This sample carries about 510,000 distinct CDR3 sequences, approximately 5.3% of them seen once, and the ten largest clones take under 4.5%. The chain combines TRBV18 with TRBJ2-2; D uncertain. Sample: blood, either unsorted or a sorted T cell fraction (not recorded which). The clonotype originates from a male donor with ankylosing spondylitis. CDR3 sequence reads: CASSRVRGSNTGELFF. The CDR3 DNA reads as TGTGCCAGCTCACGAGTTAGAGGATCGAACACCGGGGAGCTGTTTTTT.